These 5 T cell receptor beta chains share one sample of origin, sequenced in a study of regulatory T cells in long-lasting Graves disease. Time point indicated: persistent/refractory GD, antithyroid drugs over 5 years with positive TRAb. RNA from PBMCs was the source of the TCR library. Through Arm-PCR of CDR3 regions and iRepertoire HTBI primers, TCR beta libraries were built. TCRdb analysed the multiplex PCR reads with MiXCR anew, one entry per CDR3 protein. The sample lists 700,000 or so distinct CDR3 sequences, 25% to 35% occurring once. The starting material was peripheral blood mononuclear cells (PBMCs), obtained when the disease was refractory, from a patient treated with antithyroid drugs. These receptors originate from a female donor with Graves disease.

This clonotype occurred many times. The chain uses TRBV12-3 or TRBV12-4 and TRBJ2-7; 7 bases map to TRBD2. The V and J ends lost 3 bases and 6 bases, in that order; junction bases with no gene match: 8. The CDR3 has 14 amino acids. This CDR3 is CASSLAGVLGEQYF. CDR3 coding DNA: TGTGCCAGCAGTTTGGCGGGAGTGTTGGGCGAGCAGTACTTC.

The V call is TRBV20-1, the J call TRBJ1-6; D not resolved. Germline CDR1 is DFQATT and CDR2 is SNEGSKA (reference sequence). V lost 3 bases to trimming and J lost 4 bases, with 10 bases between them. The CDR3 is 14 amino acids. CDR3 nucleotides: TGCAGTGCTAGGGCGGGGTTGTATAATTCACCCCTCCACTTT. Translation: CSARAGLYNSPLHF.

This clonotype was seen only a few times. The chain links TRBV19 to TRBJ1-1; TRBD1 agrees at 8 bases. The CDR3 runs to 14 residues. The J segment lost 6 bases and the V segment lost 5 bases, leaving 8 bases of the junction unmatched. CDR1 is LNHDA and CDR2 is SQIVND in the germline V gene (reference sequence). The CDR3 is CASSFGQGGSEAFF. The DNA for the CDR3 is TGTGCCAGTAGTTTCGGACAGGGAGGATCTGAAGCTTTCTTT. Variable domain in full (rest from reference TRBV19 and TRBJ1-1): DGGITQSPKYLFRKEGQNVTLSCEQNLNHDAMYWYRQDPGQGLRLIYYSQIVNDFQKGDIAEGYSVSREKKESFPLTVTSAQKNPTAFYLCASSFGQGGSEAFFGQGTRLTVV.

The chain carries TRBV12-3 or TRBV12-4 and TRBJ2-4; D not certain. The V gene lost 1 base and the J gene lost 2 bases, with 9 bases spanning the gap. The CDR3 length is 15 residues. The CDR3 DNA follows: TGTGCCAGCAGTTTAGGTCTGGGAACCAAAAACATTCAGTACTTC. It codes for CASSLGLGTKNIQYF.

This clonotype was recorded a few times. V usage is TRBV30 and J usage is TRBJ1-2, with 8 bases fitting TRBD1. The germline V gene encodes CDR1 GTSNPN and CDR2 SVGIG (reference sequence). CDR3 size: 17 residues. Trimming at V came to 0 bases and at J to 2 bases, leaving 11 bases not matched to a gene. The DNA of the CDR3 is TGTGCCTGGAGTGTTTGGATGGACAGGGACGGGAACTATGGCTACACCTTC. It is translated as CAWSVWMDRDGNYGYTF.